This T cell receptor beta chain was found in a study of regulatory T cells in long-lasting Graves disease. Through Arm-PCR of CDR3 regions and iRepertoire HTBI primers, TCR beta libraries were built. TCRdb ran MiXCR on the multiplex PCR reads and lists one entry per CDR3 protein. This table holds about 620,000 distinct CDR3 sequences, 16% found once. This clonotype has only a few counts. Time point in this sample: newly diagnosed GD, antithyroid drugs for less than 3 months. The authors made the TCR library using RNA they extracted from PBMCs. Between the trimmed V and J ends, which lost 0 bases and 8 bases, there was a span of 7 bases. The CDR3 contains 13 residues. CDR1 is MNHEY, CDR2 SVGAGI, per germline. These data were also filed under a second study, of T cells in Graves' hyperthyroidism and ophthalmopathy.

The J gene is TRBJ2-2, the V gene TRBV6-5; no definite D call. The sequences come from peripheral blood mononuclear cells (PBMCs), collected at new diagnosis, from a patient treated with antithyroid drugs. This clonotype originated in a woman under 40 with Graves disease. The CDR3 reads CASSYSIWGELFF. The DNA of the CDR3 is TGTGCCAGCAGTTACTCCATATGGGGGGAGCTGTTTTTT.